This TCR beta chain was found in a study of T cell repertoires in cytomegalovirus infection. TCRdb passed the reads through MiXCR, listing each CDR3 protein once. The table lists roughly 250,000 distinct CDR3 sequences, about 20% of them singletons. V trimming: 6 bases; J trimming: 5 bases; junction bases outside the gene matches: 4. The germline gives CDR1 SQVTM, CDR2 ANQGSEA. The CDR3 is 13 residues long. The TCR sequence derives from a human donor in good health (CMV status not recorded). Some clones in this sample may be carry-over from other donors' samples. Sequencing was done on a sample of CD8+ T cells from PBMCs. The chain joins TRBV29-1 to TRBJ1-1, with 12 bases aligning to TRBD1. In DNA form, the CDR3 reads TGCAGCGTCGAGGGACAGGGGGCGACTGAAGCTTTCTTT. Translation gives CSVEGQGATEAFF.